This TCR beta chain stems from a study of blood T cell repertoires in COVID-19. In the study overall: Whether acute or convalescent, the COVID-19 samples came from the United States, Italy and Spain.

Cohort allocation depended upon clinical history that participants reported. Authors' data handling: The authors estimated nucleated cell counts from reference gene primer amplification. Assay: immunoSEQ multiplex PCR; the TCRdb copy retains only in-frame clones and omits some. V and J calls and clone size are given by that table; D and trimming were obtained from the DNA. This repertoire shows some 240,000 clones, 80% to 90% found once; its top ten account for under 7%. Sequenced: PBMCs or T cells enriched from blood (not recorded which). This receptor was obtained from a woman aged 45-65 years who had been exposed to COVID-19.

The CDR3 DNA reads TGTGCCAGCGGCGAGGACTCCCCATTAGGTGAGCAGTTCTTC. It yields the protein CASGEDSPLGEQFF. V and J are TRBV11-2 and TRBJ2-1; D may be TRBD2 (5 bases). The CDR3 runs to 14 residues. Germline V gives CDR1 SGHAT, CDR2 FQNNGV. V lost 8 bases and J lost 9, with 20 bases in between.